This TCR beta chain was recorded in a study of PD-L1 blockade in urothelial cancer. About the research overall: The patients first took atezolizumab in the mid-2010s, receiving 1,200 mg intravenously every 3 weeks. Of roughly 30 patients, twenty-five were males with bladder-origin urothelial cancer. T cells numbered a median of around 140,000 in the blood samples.

Profiled with immunoSEQ multiplex PCR; TCRdb holds only in-frame clones, not every one. The data hold 90,000 to 120,000 clones, with roughly nine tenths observed a single time. Enrolled patients showed locally advanced or metastatic urothelial carcinoma. The clonotype originates from an elderly woman with urothelial cancer. The sample was PBMCs, taken around atezolizumab (anti-PD-L1) treatment.

The CDR3 reads CASSLDTGAQETQYF. Here the CDR3 DNA reads TGTGCCAGCAGCTTAGACACAGGAGCCCAAGAGACCCAGTACTTC. The J gene is TRBJ2-5, the V gene TRBV11-2; D might be TRBD1 (5 bases). The CDR3 spans 15 residues. CDR1 SGHAT and CDR2 FQNNGV come from the germline V gene. Trimming removed 0 bases at V and 1 base at J, with 9 bases between.